The table lists the clone carrying this T cell receptor beta chain with a few counts. Its specificity is unknown. Isolation per sample recovered at least 7 million PBMCs. This entry comes from a study of blood T cells in healthy people across ages. Whole-study findings and limits: With age, beta diversity per million T cells declined roughly linearly, significantly by 30 to 50.

V was trimmed by 2 bases and J by 5 bases, leaving 12 bases between them. CDR3 length: 14 amino acids. The germline CDR1 and CDR2 sequences are SNHLY and FYNNEI. A second roughly 7 to 11 cycle PCR used barcoded and J-beta primers. TCRdb re-called the 5' RACE reads through MiXCR, storing one row per CDR3 protein. The repertoire has approximately 880,000 distinct CDR3 sequences, 48% of them found once; the top ten carry roughly 12%. The TCR comes from a man aged 25-45 years in good health. V usage is TRBV2 and J usage is TRBJ2-5; D may be TRBD2 (5 bases). The sample taken for sequencing was blood. CDR3 region: CASSETSPRETQYF. CDR3 sequence (DNA): TGTGCCAGCAGTGAAACTAGTCCCCGGGAGACCCAGTACTTC.